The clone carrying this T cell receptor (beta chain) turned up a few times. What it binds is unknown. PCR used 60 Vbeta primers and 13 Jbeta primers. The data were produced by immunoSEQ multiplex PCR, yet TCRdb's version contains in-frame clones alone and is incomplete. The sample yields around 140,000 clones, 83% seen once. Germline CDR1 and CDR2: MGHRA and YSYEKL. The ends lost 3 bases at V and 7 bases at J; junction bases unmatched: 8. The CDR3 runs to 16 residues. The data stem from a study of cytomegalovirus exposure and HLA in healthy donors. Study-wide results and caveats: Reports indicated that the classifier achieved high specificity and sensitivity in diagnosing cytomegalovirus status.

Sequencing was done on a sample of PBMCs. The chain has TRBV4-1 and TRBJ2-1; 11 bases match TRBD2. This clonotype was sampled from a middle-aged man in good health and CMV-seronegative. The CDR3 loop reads CASSHIFSGRGNEQFF. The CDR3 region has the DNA TGCGCCAGCAGCCACATTTTTAGCGGGAGGGGGAATGAGCAGTTCTTC.